This TCR beta chain was documented in a study of Graves' ophthalmopathy and Graves' hyperthyroidism. Study at large: The stable label applied to hyperthyroidism with no ophthalmopathy within 18 months of follow-up.

Overall study findings and caveats: The model reached approximately 71% sensitivity and 72.22% specificity for predicting ophthalmopathy progression.

Amplified material comprised TCR beta CDR3 regions derived from RNA transcripts. In the first round, RT-PCR was carried out with HTBI primers, and a multiplex PCR formed the second round. TCRdb called the multiplex PCR reads again in MiXCR, with one record for every CDR3 protein. The table includes over a million distinct CDR3 sequences, 35% to 40% detected once. The sample holds many counts of this clonotype. Its specificity is unknown. Hyperthyroidism patients were newly diagnosed, under 2 months' duration, aged 18 to 65. The evidence that diagnosis relied on was clinical symptoms, serum thyroxine, TRAb, thyroid ultrasound and orbital computed tomography. Sequencing was carried out using peripheral blood or thyroid tissue (not recorded which). The clonotype comes from an adult man with Graves' hyperthyroidism.

CDR3 sequence reads: CASRGPMSHNSPLHF. DNA for the CDR3: TGTGCCAGCAGAGGACCGATGTCCCATAATTCACCCCTCCACTTT. The chain employs TRBV2 and TRBJ1-6; D is unclear. CDR3 size: 15 residues. Trimming stripped 6 bases from V and 5 bases from J, with 14 bases between. Germline V CDR1 and CDR2: SNHLY, FYNNEI.